The clone carrying this T cell receptor beta chain appeared a few times. What it binds is unknown. The CDR3 sequence is 13 residues long. Germline CDR1 SGHNT, CDR2 YENEEA. Trimming removed 5 bases from V and 6 bases from J; junction bases left unmatched: 6. The data belong to a study of tumor-infiltrating lymphocytes in glioblastoma multiforme. Study observations and caveats: The T cells in this sample were not sorted into functional subsets.

TCR beta libraries were built from RNA through three nested multiplex PCR rounds using modified ARM-PCR. TCRB cDNA was made from roughly 450 ng total RNA. TCRdb re-analysed the multiplex PCR reads in MiXCR, keeping a single row per CDR3 protein. The repertoire has about 10,000 distinct CDR3 sequences, more than 70% of them found once; the top ten carry about 43%. The sequenced sample consisted of brain tumor tissue. This receptor was obtained from a male donor with glioblastoma. The chain joins TRBV11-3 to TRBJ1-2; 7 bases are shared with TRBD1. CDR3 amino acids: CASSPDRENGYTF. The CDR3 coding sequence is TGTGCCAGCAGCCCTGACAGGGAGAATGGCTACACCTTC.